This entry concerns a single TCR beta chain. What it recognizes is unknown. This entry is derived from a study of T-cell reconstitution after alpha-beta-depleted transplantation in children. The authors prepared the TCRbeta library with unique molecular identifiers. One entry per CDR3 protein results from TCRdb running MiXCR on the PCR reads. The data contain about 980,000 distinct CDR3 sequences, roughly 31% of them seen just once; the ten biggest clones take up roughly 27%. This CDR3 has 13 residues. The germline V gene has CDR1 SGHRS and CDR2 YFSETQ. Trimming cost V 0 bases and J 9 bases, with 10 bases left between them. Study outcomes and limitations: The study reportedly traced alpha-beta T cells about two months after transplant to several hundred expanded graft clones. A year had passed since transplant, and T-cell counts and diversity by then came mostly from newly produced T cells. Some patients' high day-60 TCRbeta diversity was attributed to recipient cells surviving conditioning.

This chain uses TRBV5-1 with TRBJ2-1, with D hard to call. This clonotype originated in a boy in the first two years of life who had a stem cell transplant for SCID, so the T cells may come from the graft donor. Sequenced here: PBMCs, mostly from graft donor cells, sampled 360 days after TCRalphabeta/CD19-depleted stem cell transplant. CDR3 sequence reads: CASSLGSPAEQFF. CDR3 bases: TGCGCCAGCAGCTTGGGGTCACCGGCTGAGCAGTTCTTC.